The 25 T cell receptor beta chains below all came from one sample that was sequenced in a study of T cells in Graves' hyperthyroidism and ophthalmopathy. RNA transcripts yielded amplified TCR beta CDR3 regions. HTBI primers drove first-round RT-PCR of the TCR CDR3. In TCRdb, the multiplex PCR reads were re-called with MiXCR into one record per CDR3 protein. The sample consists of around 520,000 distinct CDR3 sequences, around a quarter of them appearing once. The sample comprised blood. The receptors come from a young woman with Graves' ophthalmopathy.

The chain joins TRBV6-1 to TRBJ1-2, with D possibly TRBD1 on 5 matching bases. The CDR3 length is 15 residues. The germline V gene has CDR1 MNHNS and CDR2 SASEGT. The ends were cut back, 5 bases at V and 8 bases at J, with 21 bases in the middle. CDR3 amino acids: CASSPALPGTLGYTF. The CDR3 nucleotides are TGTGCCAGCAGTCCAGCCCTCCCCGGGACCCTGGGCTACACCTTC.

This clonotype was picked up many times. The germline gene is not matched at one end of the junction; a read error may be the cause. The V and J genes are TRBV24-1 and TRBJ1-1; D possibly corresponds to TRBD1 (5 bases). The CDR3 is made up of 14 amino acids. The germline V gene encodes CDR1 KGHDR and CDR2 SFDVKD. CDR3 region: CATSDGTENTEAFF. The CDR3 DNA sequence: TGTGCCACCAGTGATGGGACGGAGAACACTGAAGCTTTCTTC.

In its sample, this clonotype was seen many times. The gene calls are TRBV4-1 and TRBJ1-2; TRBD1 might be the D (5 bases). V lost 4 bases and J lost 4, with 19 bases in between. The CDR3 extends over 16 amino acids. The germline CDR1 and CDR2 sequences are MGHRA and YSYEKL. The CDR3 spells CASSRGIEGISYGYTF. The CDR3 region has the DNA TGCGCCAGCAGCCGAGGAATAGAGGGGATCAGCTATGGCTACACCTTC.

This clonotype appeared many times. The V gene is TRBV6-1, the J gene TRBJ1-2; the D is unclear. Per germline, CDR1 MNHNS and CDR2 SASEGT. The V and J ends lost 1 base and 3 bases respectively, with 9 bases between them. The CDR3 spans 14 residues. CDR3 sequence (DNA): TGTGCCAGCAGTGAAGTCTTCAGTTACTATGGCTACACCTTC. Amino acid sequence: CASSEVFSYYGYTF.

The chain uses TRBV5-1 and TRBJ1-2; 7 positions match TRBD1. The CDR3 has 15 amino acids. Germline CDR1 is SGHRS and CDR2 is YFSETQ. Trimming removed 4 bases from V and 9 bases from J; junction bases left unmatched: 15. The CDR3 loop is CASSISVGDSGRYTF. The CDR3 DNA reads TGCGCCAGCAGCATTAGTGTTGGGGACAGCGGGCGCTACACCTTC.

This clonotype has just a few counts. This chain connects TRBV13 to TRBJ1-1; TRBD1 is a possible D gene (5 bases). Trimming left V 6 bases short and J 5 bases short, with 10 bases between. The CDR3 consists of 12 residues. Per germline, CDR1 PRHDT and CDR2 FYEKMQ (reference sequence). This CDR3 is CASSTGTTEAFF. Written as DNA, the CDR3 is TGTGCCAGCAGTACCGGGACGACTGAAGCTTTCTTT.

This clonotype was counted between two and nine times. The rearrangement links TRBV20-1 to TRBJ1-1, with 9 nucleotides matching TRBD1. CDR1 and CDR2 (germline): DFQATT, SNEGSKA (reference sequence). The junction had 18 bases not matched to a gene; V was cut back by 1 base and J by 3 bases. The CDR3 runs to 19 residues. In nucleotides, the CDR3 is TGCAGTGCTAGAGTTATAGGGACAGGGAAAGGGTGGGCGGACACTGAAGCTTTCTTT. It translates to CSARVIGTGKGWADTEAFF.

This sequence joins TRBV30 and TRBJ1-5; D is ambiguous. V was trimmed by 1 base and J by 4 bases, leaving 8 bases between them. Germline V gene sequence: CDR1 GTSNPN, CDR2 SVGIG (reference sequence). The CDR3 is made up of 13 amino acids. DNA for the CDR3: TGTGCCTGGAGTGCCCAGCGAAATCAGCCCCAGCATTTT. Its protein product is CAWSAQRNQPQHF.

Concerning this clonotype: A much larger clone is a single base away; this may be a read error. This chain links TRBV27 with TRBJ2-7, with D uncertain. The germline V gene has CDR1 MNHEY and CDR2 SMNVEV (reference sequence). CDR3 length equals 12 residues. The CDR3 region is CASSFNTYEQCF. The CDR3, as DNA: TGTGCCAGCAGTTTTAATACCTACGAGCAGTGCTTC.

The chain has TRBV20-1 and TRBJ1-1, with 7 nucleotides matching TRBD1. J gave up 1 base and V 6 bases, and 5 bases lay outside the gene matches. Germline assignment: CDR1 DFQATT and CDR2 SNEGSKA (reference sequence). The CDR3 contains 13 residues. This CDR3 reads CSAQTGKNTEAFF. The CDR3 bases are TGCAGTGCCCAGACAGGGAAGAACACTGAAGCTTTCTTT.

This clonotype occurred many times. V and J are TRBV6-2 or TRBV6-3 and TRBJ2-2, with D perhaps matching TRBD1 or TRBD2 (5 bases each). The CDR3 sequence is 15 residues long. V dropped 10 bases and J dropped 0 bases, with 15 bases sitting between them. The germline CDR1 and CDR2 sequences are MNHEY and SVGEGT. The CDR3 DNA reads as TGTGCCACCGAGGGTGGGGACGCGAACACCGGGGAGCTGTTTTTT. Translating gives CATEGGDANTGELFF.

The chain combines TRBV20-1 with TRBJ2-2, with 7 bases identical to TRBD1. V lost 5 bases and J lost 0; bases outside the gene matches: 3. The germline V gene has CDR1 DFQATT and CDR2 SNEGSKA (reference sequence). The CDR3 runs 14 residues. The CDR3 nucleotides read TGCAGTGCTCAGGACAGGTCGAACACCGGGGAGCTGTTTTTT. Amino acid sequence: CSAQDRSNTGELFF.

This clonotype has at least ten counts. CDR3 amino acids: CASSFPPGDSTYEQYF. CDR3 sequence (DNA): TGTGCCAGCAGCTTCCCCCCCGGGGACAGTACCTACGAGCAGTACTTC. The V gene is TRBV7-8, the J gene TRBJ2-7; 7 nucleotides agree with TRBD1. The CDR3 length is 16 residues. The V segment lost 3 bases and the J segment 2 bases; nucleotides outside the gene matches: 10. Germline lookup yields CDR1 SGHVS and CDR2 FQNEAQ.

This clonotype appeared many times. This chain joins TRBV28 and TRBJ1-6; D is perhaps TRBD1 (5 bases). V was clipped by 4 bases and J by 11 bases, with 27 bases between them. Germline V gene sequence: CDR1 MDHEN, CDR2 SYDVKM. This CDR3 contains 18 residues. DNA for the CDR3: TGTGCCAGCAGTTCTACCATGCCGCCCCGGGGACTCCCGCCACCCCTCCACTTT. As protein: CASSSTMPPRGLPPPLHF.

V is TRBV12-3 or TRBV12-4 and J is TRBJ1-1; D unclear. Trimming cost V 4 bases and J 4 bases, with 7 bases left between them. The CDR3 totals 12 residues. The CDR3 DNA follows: TGTGCCAGCAGTTCCTTCCGCACTGAAGCTTTCTTT. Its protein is CASSSFRTEAFF.

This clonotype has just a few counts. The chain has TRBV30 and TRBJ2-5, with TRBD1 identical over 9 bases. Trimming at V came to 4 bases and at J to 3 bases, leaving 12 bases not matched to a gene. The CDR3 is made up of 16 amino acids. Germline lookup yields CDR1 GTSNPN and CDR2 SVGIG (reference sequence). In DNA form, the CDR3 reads TGTGCCTGGAATCCGGGACAGGGAGGACTCAAAGAGACCCAGTACTTC. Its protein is CAWNPGQGGLKETQYF.

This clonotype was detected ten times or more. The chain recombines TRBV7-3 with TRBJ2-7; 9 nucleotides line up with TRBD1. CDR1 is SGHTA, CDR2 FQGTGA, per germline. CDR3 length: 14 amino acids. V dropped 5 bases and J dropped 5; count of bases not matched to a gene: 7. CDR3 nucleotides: TGTGCCAGCAGCGCAGTACAGGGGGCGAACGAGCAGTACTTC. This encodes CASSAVQGANEQYF.

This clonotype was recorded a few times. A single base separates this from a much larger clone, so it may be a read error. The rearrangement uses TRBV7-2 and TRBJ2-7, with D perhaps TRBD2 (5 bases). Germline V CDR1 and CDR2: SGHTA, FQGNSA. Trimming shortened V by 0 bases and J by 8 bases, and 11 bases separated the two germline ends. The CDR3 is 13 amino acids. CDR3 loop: CASSLAWTGKQYF. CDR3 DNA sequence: TGTGCCAGCAGCTTAGCGTGGACTGGCAAGCAGTACTTC.

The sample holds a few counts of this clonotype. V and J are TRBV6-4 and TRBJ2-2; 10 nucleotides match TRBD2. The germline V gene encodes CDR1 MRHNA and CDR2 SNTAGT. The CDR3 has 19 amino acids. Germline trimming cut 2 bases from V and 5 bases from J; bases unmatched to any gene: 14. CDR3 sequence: CASSDGLADLGRSTGELFF. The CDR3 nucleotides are TGTGCCAGCAGTGACGGACTAGCGGACCTCGGAAGGTCGACCGGGGAGCTGTTTTTT.

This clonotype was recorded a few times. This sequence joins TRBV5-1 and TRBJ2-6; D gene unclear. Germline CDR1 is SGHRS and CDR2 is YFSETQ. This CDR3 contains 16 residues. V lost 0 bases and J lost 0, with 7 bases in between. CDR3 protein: CASSLGVVSGANVLTF. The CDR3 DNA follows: TGCGCCAGCAGCTTGGGGGTGGTCTCTGGGGCCAACGTCCTGACTTTC.

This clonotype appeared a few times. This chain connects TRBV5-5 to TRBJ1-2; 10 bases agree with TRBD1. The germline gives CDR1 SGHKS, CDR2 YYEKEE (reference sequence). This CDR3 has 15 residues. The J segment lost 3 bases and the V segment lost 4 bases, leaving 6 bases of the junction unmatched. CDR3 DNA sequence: TGTGCCAGCAGCCCCGGGACAGGGGATTACTATGGCTACACCTTC. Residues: CASSPGTGDYYGYTF.

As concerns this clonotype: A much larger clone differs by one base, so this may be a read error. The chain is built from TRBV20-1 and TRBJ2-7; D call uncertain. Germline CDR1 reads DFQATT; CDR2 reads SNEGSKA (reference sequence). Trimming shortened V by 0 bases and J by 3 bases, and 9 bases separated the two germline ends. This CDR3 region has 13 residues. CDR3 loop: CSARDCPDYEQYF. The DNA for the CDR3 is TGCAGTGCTAGAGATTGTCCGGACTACGAGCAGTACTTC.

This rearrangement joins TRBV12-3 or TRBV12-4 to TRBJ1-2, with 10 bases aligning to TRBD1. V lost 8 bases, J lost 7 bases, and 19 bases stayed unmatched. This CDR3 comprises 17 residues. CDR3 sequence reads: CASALRTGTGARRGYTF. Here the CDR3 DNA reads TGTGCCAGCGCCCTTAGAACCGGGACAGGGGCGCGGCGTGGCTACACCTTC.

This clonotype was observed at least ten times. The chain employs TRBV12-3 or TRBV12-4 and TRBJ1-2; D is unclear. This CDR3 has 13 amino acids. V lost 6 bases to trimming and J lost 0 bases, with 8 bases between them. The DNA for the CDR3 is TGTGCCAGCAGAAGAAGAGCTAACTATGGCTACACCTTC. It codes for CASRRRANYGYTF.

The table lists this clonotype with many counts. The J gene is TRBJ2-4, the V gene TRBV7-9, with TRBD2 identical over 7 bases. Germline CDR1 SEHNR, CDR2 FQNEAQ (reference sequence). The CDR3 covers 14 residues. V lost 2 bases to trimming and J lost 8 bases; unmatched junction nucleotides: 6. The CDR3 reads CASSLRERGDIQYF. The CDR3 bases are TGTGCCAGCAGCTTAAGGGAGCGGGGTGACATTCAGTACTTC.